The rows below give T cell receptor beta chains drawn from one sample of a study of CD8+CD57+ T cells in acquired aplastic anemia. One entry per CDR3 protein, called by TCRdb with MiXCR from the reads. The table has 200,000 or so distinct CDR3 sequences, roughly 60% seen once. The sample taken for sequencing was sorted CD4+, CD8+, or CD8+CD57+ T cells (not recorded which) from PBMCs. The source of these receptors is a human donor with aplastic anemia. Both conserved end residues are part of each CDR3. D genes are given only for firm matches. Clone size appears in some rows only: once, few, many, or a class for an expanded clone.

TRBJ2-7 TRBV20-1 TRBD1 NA TGCAGTGCTAGAGTACAGGGGGCAATCCACGAGCAGTACTTC CSARVQGAIHEQYF
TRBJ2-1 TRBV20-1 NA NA TGCAGTGCTAGAGGCTGGTTTTACAATGAGCAGTTCTTC CSARGWFYNEQFF
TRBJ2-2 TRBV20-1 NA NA TGCAGTGCTAGAGCCCCGTATACGGGAGAAGCTGGGGAGCTGTTTTTT CSARAPYTGEAGELFF
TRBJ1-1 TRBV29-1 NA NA TGCAGCGGGAGCCGAGGGTCTGAAGCTTTCTTT CSGSRGSEAFF
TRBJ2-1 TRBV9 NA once TGTGCCAGCCACACGGTAGCATACAATGAGCAGTTCTTC CASHTVAYNEQFF
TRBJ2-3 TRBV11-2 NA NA TGTGCCAGCAGCTTAGATGGTTCCAAGGGGGATACGCAGTATTTT CASSLDGSKGDTQYF
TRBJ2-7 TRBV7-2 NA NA TGTGCCAGTAAAATTAACTACGAGCAGTACTTC CASKINYEQYF
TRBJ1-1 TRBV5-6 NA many TGTGCCAGCAGCTTGGCGGGAGGGGACACTGAAGCTTTCTTT CASSLAGGDTEAFF
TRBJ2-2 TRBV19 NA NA TGTGCCAGTAGGGGGAGGATTTTACAGAGGAACACCGGGGAGCTGTTTTTT CASRGRILQRNTGELFF
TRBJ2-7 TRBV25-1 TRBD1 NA TGTGCCAGCAGGTCGTTCCAGGGGGCCACCTACGAGCAGTACTTC CASRSFQGATYEQYF
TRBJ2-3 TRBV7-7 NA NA TGTGCTAGCAGCTTGGACGGAGACACAGATACGCAGTATTTT CASSLDGDTDTQYF
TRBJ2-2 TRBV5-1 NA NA TGCGCCAGCGGACCGACAGTGAACACCGGGGAGCTGTTTTTT CASGPTVNTGELFF
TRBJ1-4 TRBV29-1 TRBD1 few TGCAGCGCTAGGACAGGGTATAAAGAAAAACTGTTTTTT CSARTGYKEKLFF
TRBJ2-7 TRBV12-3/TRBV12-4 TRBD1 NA TGTGCCAGCAGTGACACCCTTCGGACAGGCTACGAGCAGTACTTC CASSDTLRTGYEQYF
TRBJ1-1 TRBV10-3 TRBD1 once TGTGCCATCAGCGGGGGGACAGGAGCTTTCTTT CAISGGTGAFF
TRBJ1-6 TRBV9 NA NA TGTGCCAGCAGAGCCCCGGGGGACAATTCACCCCTCCACTTT CASRAPGDNSPLHF
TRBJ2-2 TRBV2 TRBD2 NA TGTGCCAGAGGCTCCCACCGAACTAGCGGCACCGGGGAGCTGTTTTTT CARGSHRTSGTGELFF
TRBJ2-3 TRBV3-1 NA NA TGTGCCAGCAGCCACCGGGACAATACGCAGTATTTT CASSHRDNTQYF
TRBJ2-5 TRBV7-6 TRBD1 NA TGTGCCAGCAGCTTAGAGGCAGGGGGCCAAGAGACCCAGTACTTC CASSLEAGGQETQYF
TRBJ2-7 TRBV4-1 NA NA TGCGCCAGCAGCCAAACCTTGGTAGGGTACGAGCAGTACTTC CASSQTLVGYEQYF
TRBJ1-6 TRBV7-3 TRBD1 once TGTGCCAGCAGCTTGACATCCGGGGACAGGGGGTCGGCTAATTCACCCCTCCACTTT CASSLTSGDRGSANSPLHF
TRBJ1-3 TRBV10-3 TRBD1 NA TGTGCCATCAGTGAGTCGGCAGGGGGTCTCTCTGGAAACACCATATATTTT CAISESAGGLSGNTIYF
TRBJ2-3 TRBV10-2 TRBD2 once TGCGCCAGCAGTCTGGGACTAGGGGGTGCAGATGTGCAGTATTTT CASSLGLGGADVQYF
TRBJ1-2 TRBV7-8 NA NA TGTGCCAGCAGCTTAATCCAGGGTCGAGGCTACACCTTC CASSLIQGRGYTF
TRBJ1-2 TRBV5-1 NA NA TGCGCCAGCAGCTTGCAGGGAATGAACTATGGCTACACCTTC CASSLQGMNYGYTF
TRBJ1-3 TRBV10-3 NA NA TGTGCCATCAGTCCAGGGGACCCTGGAAACACCATATATTTT CAISPGDPGNTIYF
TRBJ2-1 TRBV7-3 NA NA TGTGCCAGCAGCTCCGATCACAATGAGCAGTTCTTC CASSSDHNEQFF
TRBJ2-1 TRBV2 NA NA TGTGCCAGCTTCTTGATGGTCAATGAGCAGTTCTTC CASFLMVNEQFF
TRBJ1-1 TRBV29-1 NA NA TGCAGCGTCGTCGGGGGGGCTAGAGCTTTCTTT CSVVGGARAFF
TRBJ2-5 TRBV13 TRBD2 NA TGTGCCAGCAGCTTAGGCCGGGAGGGGACCCAGTACTTC CASSLGREGTQYF
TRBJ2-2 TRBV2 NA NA TGTGCCAGCAGTGAAGCGCTTCGGCCAACATCGAACACCGGGGAGCTGTTTTTT CASSEALRPTSNTGELFF
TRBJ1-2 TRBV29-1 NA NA TGCAGCGTTGAAAAGCAAACAGGGACCTATGGCTACACCTTC CSVEKQTGTYGYTF
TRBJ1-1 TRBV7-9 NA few TGTGCCAGCAGCCTGGATATGAACACTGAAGCTTTCTTT CASSLDMNTEAFF
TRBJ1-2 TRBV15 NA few TGTGCCACCGGTCCAGATTACTATGGCTACACCTTC CATGPDYYGYTF
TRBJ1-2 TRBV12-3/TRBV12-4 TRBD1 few TGTGCCATCAGTGACCCTTCCAGACAGGGACCTAACTATGGCTACACCTTC CAISDPSRQGPNYGYTF
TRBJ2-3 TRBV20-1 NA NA TGCAGTGCTATGGAAGGGGCGGATACGCAGTATTTT CSAMEGADTQYF
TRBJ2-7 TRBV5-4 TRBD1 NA TGTGCCAGCAGCAAAGGACAGGGGGCATACGAGCAGTACTTC CASSKGQGAYEQYF
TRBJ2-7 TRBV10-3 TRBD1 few TGTGCCATCAGTCCCAACGACAGGGGGGAGCAGTACTTC CAISPNDRGEQYF
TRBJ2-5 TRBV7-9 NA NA TGTGCCGGCAGCCGGAAACAGGGTTACCGAGAGACCCAGTACTTC CAGSRKQGYRETQYF
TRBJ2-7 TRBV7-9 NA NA TGTGCCAGCAGCTTAGTACTAGGGGACGAGCAGTACTTC CASSLVLGDEQYF
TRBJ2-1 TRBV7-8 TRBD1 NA TGTGCCAGCAGCTTAACAGGGGCGTGGAATGAGCAGTTCTTC CASSLTGAWNEQFF
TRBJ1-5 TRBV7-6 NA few TGTGCCAGCAGCCCACAGGAGAATCAGCCCCAGCATTTT CASSPQENQPQHF
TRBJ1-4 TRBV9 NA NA TGTGCCAGCAGCGTAAGGGCAGTGGAAAGTGAAAAACTGTTTTTT CASSVRAVESEKLFF
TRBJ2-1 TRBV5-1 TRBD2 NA TGCGCCAGCAGCTCTACTAGCGGGGGGCTGTACAATGAGCAGTTCTTC CASSSTSGGLYNEQFF
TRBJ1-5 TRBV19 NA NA TGTGCCAGTAGTATAAGTTTTCAGCCCCAGCATTTT CASSISFQPQHF
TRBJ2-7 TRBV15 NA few TGTGCCACCAGCAGAGGTCTCTCCTACGAGCAGTGCTTC CATSRGLSYEQCF
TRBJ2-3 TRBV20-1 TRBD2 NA TGCAGTGCTATAGCGGGAACGGGGACAGATACGCAGTATTTT CSAIAGTGTDTQYF
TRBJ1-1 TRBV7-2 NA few TGTGCCAGCAGCTTAGGAAACGCTGAAGCTTTCTTT CASSLGNAEAFF
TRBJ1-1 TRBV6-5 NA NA TGCGCCAGCAGTGAGAGGGGCACTGAAGCTTTCTTT CASSERGTEAFF
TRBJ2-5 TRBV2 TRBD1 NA TGTGCCAGCAGTCAACGACAGGGCCAAGAGACCCAGTACTTC CASSQRQGQETQYF
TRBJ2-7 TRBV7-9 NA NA TGTGCCAGCAGCTCCGACATATCGTCCTACGAGCAGTACTTC CASSSDISSYEQYF
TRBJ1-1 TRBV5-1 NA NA TGCGCCAGCAGCTTGCAGGCCACGAACACTGAAGCTTTCTTT CASSLQATNTEAFF
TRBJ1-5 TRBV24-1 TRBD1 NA TGTGCCACCAGTGATTGGGACAGTTTCAATCAGCCCCAGCATTTT CATSDWDSFNQPQHF
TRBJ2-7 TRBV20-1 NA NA TGCAGTGCTAGGGCAGGGGAGTACGAGCAGTACTTC CSARAGEYEQYF
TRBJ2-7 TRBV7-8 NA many TGTGCCAGCAGCTTACTGGGAATCGGATACGAGCAGTACTTC CASSLLGIGYEQYF
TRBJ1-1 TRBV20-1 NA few TGCAGTGCTAGAGATGGAGGGTCCATGAACACTGAAGCTTTCTTT CSARDGGSMNTEAFF